A selection of T cell receptor beta chains follows, all from one sample in a study of blood T cell repertoires in COVID-19. TCRdb's table, derived via immunoSEQ multiplex PCR, lists solely in-frame clones and lacks some. This table has approximately 180,000 clones, more than 75% appearing once. The sample was PBMCs or T cells enriched from blood (not recorded which). These receptors were collected from a human donor with acute COVID-19. The donor label of this sample is uncertain. The CDR3 runs from the conserved cysteine through the conserved F or W. The D gene is left open where the match is weak. Clone size is not always given. Where it is, it says once, few, many or a class for expanded clones.

j_gene | abundance | v_gene | d_gene | CDR3nt | CDR3aa
TRBJ2-7 | . | TRBV5-6 | . | TGTGCCAGCAGCTTGGTAGATAACTCCTACGAGCAGTACTTC | CASSLVDNSYEQYF
TRBJ2-1 | . | TRBV7-7 | . | TGTGCCAGCAGCTTAGATGGACAAAGCTCCTACAATGAGCAGTTCTTC | CASSLDGQSSYNEQFF
TRBJ1-6 | . | TRBV7-9 | TRBD1 | TGTGCCAGCAGCTCCGGGACAGGGGATTCACCCCTCCACTTT | CASSSGTGDSPLHF
TRBJ2-3 | few | TRBV6-1 | TRBD1 | TGTGCCAGCAGTTTGACAGGGGGGGACTTAAATACGCAGTATTTT | CASSLTGGDLNTQYF
TRBJ1-5 | few | TRBV6-5 | . | TGTGCCAGCAGGCCACAGGGCGGCGATCAGCCCCAGCATTTT | CASRPQGGDQPQHF
TRBJ1-1 | once | TRBV7-6 | . | TGTGCCAGCAGCTTAGGCCAAGGGGGGGACACTGAAGCTTTCTTT | CASSLGQGGDTEAFF
TRBJ2-2 | . | TRBV6-2/TRBV6-3 | TRBD1 | TGTGCCAGCAGTTGGTCGACAGGGACCGGGGAGCTGTTTTTT | CASSWSTGTGELFF
TRBJ1-1 | . | TRBV30 | . | TGTGCCTGGAGTTCGCGGGGGGGGAACACTGAAGCTTTCTTT | CAWSSRGGNTEAFF
TRBJ2-7 | . | TRBV9 | . | TGTGCCAGCAGCCCGAGTGCTAGCGTAGGCTACGAGCAGTACTTC | CASSPSASVGYEQYF
TRBJ2-7 | . | TRBV7-9 | . | TGTGCCAGCAGCCCCATAAACGGGGTCGGCGAGCAGTACTTC | CASSPINGVGEQYF
TRBJ2-7 | . | TRBV5-5 | TRBD1 | TGTGCCAGCAGCTGGGACCCCCGGGACAGGGGTCACGAGCAGTACTTC | CASSWDPRDRGHEQYF
TRBJ2-3 | . | TRBV2 | . | TGTGCCAGCAGACGGGGAGCAGATACGCAGTATTTT | CASRRGADTQYF
TRBJ1-1 | few | TRBV6-5 | . | TGTGCCAGCAGTTACCCTCGGAGGGGAGGACCCACTGAAGCTTTCTTT | CASSYPRRGGPTEAFF
TRBJ2-3 | . | TRBV10-2 | . | TGCGCCAGTAAAGGGGGGGCCCCCACAGATACGCAGTATTTT | CASKGGAPTDTQYF
TRBJ2-5 | once | TRBV18 | TRBD1 | TGTGCCAGCTCCAAGATGGGACAGGGGGAAGAGACCCAGTACTTC | CASSKMGQGEETQYF
TRBJ1-3 | . | TRBV30 | . | TGTGCCTGGGGACCAGGGGGAAACACCATATATTTT | CAWGPGGNTIYF
TRBJ1-6 | . | TRBV27 | TRBD1 | TGTGCCAGCAGATTGGGACAGCGTAATTCACCCCTCCACTTT | CASRLGQRNSPLHF
TRBJ2-7 | . | TRBV23-1 | . | TGCGCCAGCAGTCAATCCCCCCCGCTGGACAGAGACGAGCAGTACTTC | CASSQSPPLDRDEQYF
TRBJ1-2 | . | TRBV19 | TRBD1 | TGTGCCAGTAACGACAGGGGATCCCTCAACTATGGCTACACCTTC | CASNDRGSLNYGYTF
TRBJ1-1 | once | TRBV12-3/TRBV12-4 | . | TGTGCCAGCAGTTTGGGGGGGAGAGCTTTCTTT | CASSLGGRAFF
TRBJ2-7 | . | TRBV24-1 | TRBD1 | TGTGCCGGTGGGACAGGGGTTAACAACGAGCAGTACTTC | CAGGTGVNNEQYF
TRBJ2-7 | . | TRBV3-1/TRBV3-2 | TRBD1 | TGTGCCAGCAGCCAATCCCGGACAGGGTTCCGTTTGAGGTCCTACGAGCAGTACTTC | CASSQSRTGFRLRSYEQYF
TRBJ2-7 | . | TRBV4-1 | . | TGCGCCAGCAGCCAGATGGGGGGGCTAGCAGGGGACGAGCAGTACTTC | CASSQMGGLAGDEQYF
TRBJ1-4 | few | TRBV6-1 | . | TGTGCCAGCAGTGAAGATTACGGGGAAAAACTGTTTTTT | CASSEDYGEKLFF
TRBJ2-3 | . | TRBV5-1 | TRBD2 | TGCGCCAGCAGCTCCACTAGCGGGGCTAACACAGATACGCAGTATTTT | CASSSTSGANTDTQYF
TRBJ2-7 | . | TRBV4-3 | TRBD2 | TGCGCCAGTAGCCTTATAGCGGGGGGTACCGGGATGGACGAGCAGTACTTC | CASSLIAGGTGMDEQYF
TRBJ2-1 | . | TRBV5-4 | TRBD2 | TGTGCCAGCAGCTTAGCGGGGGGGCAAGGTGAGCAGTTCTTC | CASSLAGGQGEQFF
TRBJ2-3 | . | TRBV5-5 | TRBD1 | TGTGCCAGCAGCTCGAGCTGGACAGGGACTGTTACAGATACGCAGTATTTT | CASSSSWTGTVTDTQYF
TRBJ2-3 | . | TRBV6-5 | TRBD2 | TGTGCCAGCAGTTACGCTAGCGGGGGGGCAAGTGATACGCAGTATTTT | CASSYASGGASDTQYF
TRBJ1-2 | . | TRBV13 | TRBD1 | TGTGCCAGCAGCTCCTGGCCGGGACAGGGGGCGGGAGGCTACACCTTC | CASSSWPGQGAGGYTF
TRBJ2-1 | . | TRBV24-1 | TRBD2 | TGTGCCACCAGTGATCCGACTAGCGGGGGTGCCAATGAGCAGTTCTTC | CATSDPTSGGANEQFF
TRBJ2-3 | . | TRBV7-3 | TRBD1 | TGTGCCAGCAGCCTAGGACAGGGGACAGATACGCAGTATTTT | CASSLGQGTDTQYF
TRBJ1-6 | . | TRBV30 | TRBD1 | TGTGCCGGAGAGGGACAGGGCGATTCACCCCTCCACTTT | CAGEGQGDSPLHF
TRBJ2-3 | . | TRBV10-3 | TRBD2 | TGTGCCATCATGGCGGGGGGGTCCTTCGATACGCAGTATTTT | CAIMAGGSFDTQYF
TRBJ1-2 | few | TRBV11-2 | TRBD1 | TGTGCCAGCAGCTTTACCGGGACAGAATACTATGGCTACACCTTC | CASSFTGTEYYGYTF
TRBJ2-3 | . | TRBV19 | TRBD2 | TGTGCCAGTAGTGAAGCGGGGGGCTCTAGCACAGATACGCAGTATTTT | CASSEAGGSSTDTQYF
TRBJ1-1 | . | TRBV19 | . | TGTGCCAGTAGTGCGGGTCCGAACACTGAAGCTTTCTTT | CASSAGPNTEAFF
TRBJ1-3 | few | TRBV5-1 | TRBD1 | TGCGCCAGCAGCCAAGGGACAGGGGGAAACACCATATATTTT | CASSQGTGGNTIYF
TRBJ1-1 | . | TRBV15 | TRBD1 | TGTGCCACCAGCAGGGAGCTCCAGGGGGGCACTGAAGCTTTCTTT | CATSRELQGGTEAFF
TRBJ2-7 | . | TRBV6-6 | TRBD2 | TGTGCCAGCAGTTACCCTCAGCGGGGGGGCGTCTACGAGCAGTACTTC | CASSYPQRGGVYEQYF
TRBJ2-7 | few | TRBV10-1 | . | TGCGCCAGCACGATATTGGCCGAGCAGTACTTC | CASTILAEQYF
TRBJ2-7 | . | TRBV7-8 | . | TGTGCCAGCAGCCCCTACCCGAGCGGAAGCTCCTACGAGCAGTACTTC | CASSPYPSGSSYEQYF
TRBJ1-4 | once | TRBV10-2 | TRBD1 | TGCGCCAGCAGTGACCCCCGGGACAGGGGTAATGAAAAACTGTTTTTT | CASSDPRDRGNEKLFF
TRBJ2-1 | . | TRBV24-1 | TRBD2 | TGTGCCACCAGTGATCAGCTAGCGGGGCCGGAGAATGAGCAGTTCTTC | CATSDQLAGPENEQFF
TRBJ2-5 | once | TRBV5-1 | . | TGCGCCAGCAGCCTAGGACAGCTCCAAGAGACCCAGTACTTC | CASSLGQLQETQYF